Reported below is one T cell receptor (beta chain). This clonotype was observed a few times. There is no known antigen for this receptor. No much larger clone exists at a distance of one base, and base qualities are not known. All donors were healthy Caucasians. The researchers also sequenced three unrelated adults who were not twins: a male aged 18 to 29, a male aged 50 to 59, and a female aged 50 to 59. Miltenyi CD45RO+ enrichment and human naive T-cell isolation kits were used to isolate memory (CD45RO+) and naive T cells from PBMC. The library came from 5' RACE. The listed sequencing device is Illumina HiSeq 2000. Template switching introduced a universal primer binding site; the final cDNA contained a unique molecular identifier, enabling accurate counting of TCR cDNA molecules. Specific primers in the conserved constant-segment region were used to synthesize first-strand cDNA for TCR alpha and beta chains. To control for contamination, each cDNA library was double barcoded with a SMART-Mk sample barcode plus Illumina barcodes. TruSeq adapter sequences along with Illumina sample barcodes were introduced in two successive PCR steps. The Illumina HiSeq platform was used with custom primers to sequence TCR alpha and beta cDNA libraries. Per the original workflow: Unique molecular identifiers were extracted from raw reads with MiGEC, and CDR3 positions were determined with MiXCR. For each individual, recombination models were inferred using an EM algorithm with the repgenHMM and IGoR tools. The tcR package in R was used for shared clonotype analysis, with sharing normalized by the product of cloneset sizes. Out-of-frame nonproductive sequences were analyzed to study raw recombination free of thymic and clonal selection effects. TCRdb reanalyzed the raw reads on its own, using fastp at Q25 for trimming and MiXCR for clone calling, and kept in-frame beta chains. Identical CDR3 protein sequences are pooled into one entry, listed with their most common genes and DNA. TCRdb's processing, not the authors' own work, is the source of the V and J calls. Within this sample are a few hundred thousand distinct CDR3 sequences, with around a sixth of them counted one time only. The ten largest clones add up to approximately 12% of the sample.

This record comes from a study of identical twins (dated by TCRdb to about 2016). Concerning the study at large: TCR alpha and beta repertoires from monozygotic twins, unrelated adults of various ages and cord blood were deep-sequenced to test whether fetal clonotypes persist. Replicate twin experiments were performed at different times using different library preparation protocols to rule out contamination. General findings and caveats noted by the study authors: In beta out-of-frame sequences, excess twin sharing was weaker, because having fewer shared sequences lowered the signal-to-noise ratio. Because the same donors could not be followed over many years, conclusions were based on cross-sectional statistical analysis. Compared with coincidental sharing between unrelated individuals, an excess of low generation-probability sequences was observed among out-of-frame TCR alpha sequences shared between twins. Out-of-frame TCR alpha sharing in monozygotic twins was systematically underestimated by recombination models, whereas sharing between unrelated individuals was in agreement with the recombination models. Abundant cord blood beta clonotypes had fewer insertions, young adult naive repertoires showed a similar but weaker trend, and memory repertoires showed no such trend. Invariant T cells such as MAIT and iNKT could partly confound zero-insertion analyses, though diverse VJ usage argued against this for most clonotypes.

Specimen: naive T cells sorted from blood. This specimen's cell subset or site label, per the study, means: cells isolated with a human naive T-cell isolation kit. The sequence was obtained from a man aged 50-60 years in good health.

The CDR3 is CAISPDSQQYF. The DNA reads as follows: TGTGCCATCAGCCCGGACTCGCAGCAGTACTTC. The chain is encoded by TRBV10-3 joined to TRBJ2-7, and possibly TRBD2, on 5 matching bases. The CDR3 sequence holds 11 residues, the cysteine and phenylalanine included. The only DNA kept is the CDR3, 33 bases in frame from the first base. V and J lose 6 bases and 8 bases, and a span of 11 bases separates them. From a lookup of the germline V gene, CDR1 and CDR2 are ENHRY and SYGVKD.